Each of the 20 T cell receptor beta chains below was sequenced from the same sample in a study of beta chain features in type 1 diabetes. Every isolated RNA sample was fully reverse transcribed, so sequencing captured expressed TCRB transcripts. Assay used: immunoSEQ multiplex PCR; TCRdb lists only in-frame clones, some missing. The sample includes a few hundred thousand clones, approximately 13% of them seen just once. Sequenced material: naive CD4+ T cells from blood. The receptors were gathered from a man aged 25 to 40 in good health.

The chain is built from TRBV7-2 and TRBJ2-1; D may be TRBD2 (5 bases). Germline CDR1 and CDR2: SGHTA and FQGNSA. V lost 5 bases, J lost 2 bases, and 10 bases lay in between. The CDR3 is 14 residues long. The CDR3, as DNA: TGTGCCAGCAGCCCGGACTGGGCCTACAATGAGCAGTTCTTC. Amino acid sequence: CASSPDWAYNEQFF.

The V call is TRBV6-6, the J call TRBJ2-1, with TRBD2 matching 9 bases. The CDR3 spans 12 residues. V shed 4 bases and J 9 bases; nucleotides not matched to a gene: 1. Germline V lookup: CDR1 MNHNY, CDR2 SVGAGI (reference sequence). The CDR3 sequence is CASSSTSGEQFF. The CDR3, as DNA: TGTGCCAGCAGTTCGACTAGCGGTGAGCAGTTCTTC.

This clone showed up just a few times. The chain recombines TRBV10-3 with TRBJ2-7; TRBD1 matches 7 bases. This CDR3 is built from 13 residues. The J segment lost 5 bases and the V segment lost 3 bases, leaving 4 bases of the junction unmatched. Germline loops: CDR1 ENHRY, CDR2 SYGVKD. CDR3 protein: CAISEQGRNEQYF. The CDR3 bases are TGTGCCATCAGTGAACAGGGGAGAAACGAGCAGTACTTC.

The chain has TRBV6-5 and TRBJ2-7, with TRBD1 as a possible D gene (6 bases). The CDR3 length is 15 residues. The V gene's germline CDR1 is MNHEY and CDR2 SVGAGI. Trimming took off 6 bases at V and 5 bases at J, with 20 bases between the two ends. The CDR3 nucleotides read TGTGCCAGCAGCCAACAGGGTAGAGGGAAGAACGAGCAGTACTTC. Protein sequence: CASSQQGRGKNEQYF.

The DNA of the CDR3 is TGTGCCACCAGTCCGGGACAAGACACCGGGGAGCTGTTTTTT. Its translation is CATSPGQDTGELFF. This chain uses TRBV15 with TRBJ2-2; TRBD1 is a possible D gene (6 bases). Germline CDR1 is LNHNV and CDR2 is YYDKDF (reference sequence). With 6 bases removed from V and 3 bases from J, the gap between germline ends came to 11 bases. The CDR3 consists of 14 residues.

This clone was counted once. Here the CDR3 DNA reads TGTGCCAGCAGTGAAGTTGGCAGGGCTACCGGGGAGCTGTTTTTT. Translated: CASSEVGRATGELFF. This chain uses TRBV6-1 with TRBJ2-2; a possible D gene is TRBD1 (5 bases). Germline CDR1 reads MNHNS; CDR2 reads SASEGT. The CDR3 loop spans 15 amino acids. The germline V and J ends were trimmed by 1 base and 5 bases, with 11 bases remaining between them.

This clone occurred a few times. CDR3 loop: CASSETGAGTLLEQFF. The CDR3 coding sequence is TGCGCCAGCAGTGAGACGGGTGCGGGGACCCTCCTCGAGCAGTTCTTC. The chain recombines TRBV10-2 with TRBJ2-1; TRBD2 is a possible D gene (6 bases). Between the trimmed V and J ends, which lost 2 bases and 10 bases, there was a span of 21 bases. This CDR3 has 16 amino acids. Germline loops: CDR1 WSHSY, CDR2 SAAADI.

A few counts support this clone. The chain has TRBV5-4 and TRBJ2-5; no definite D call. This CDR3 contains 13 residues. CDR1 and CDR2 (germline): SGHNT, YYREEE (reference sequence). The germline V and J ends were trimmed by 2 bases and 1 base, with 6 bases remaining between them. In nucleotides, the CDR3 is TGTGCCAGCAGCTTCTTGCCCCAAGAGACCCAGTACTTC. It specifies CASSFLPQETQYF.

V usage is TRBV15 and J usage is TRBJ2-3; unclear D gene. This CDR3 has 16 residues. Trimming pared 1 base from V and 4 bases from J, leaving 15 bases between. Germline V gene sequence: CDR1 LNHNV, CDR2 YYDKDF (reference sequence). CDR3 nucleotide sequence: TGTGCCACCAGCAGAGTCGGTCCCACGGTTGCAGATACGCAGTATTTT. This sequence encodes CATSRVGPTVADTQYF.

V is TRBV4-1 and J is TRBJ2-2; D uncertain. The germline gives CDR1 MGHRA, CDR2 YSYEKL. The CDR3 runs to 15 residues. Trimming took 1 base from V and 2 from J, leaving 8 bases between them. The DNA for the CDR3 is TGCGCCAGCAGCCAAGGAACAGCTAACACCGGGGAGCTGTTTTTT. It codes for CASSQGTANTGELFF.

This sequence joins TRBV2 and TRBJ2-5; 11 bases align to TRBD2. This CDR3 comprises 16 residues. V was clipped by 6 bases and J by 4 bases; unmatched bases: 10. Germline CDR1 SNHLY, CDR2 FYNNEI. As DNA, the CDR3 is TGTGCCAGCAGCGCTCAGGGTCTAGCGGGGGGAGAGACCCAGTACTTC. Translating gives CASSAQGLAGGETQYF.

This clone was detected a few times. The rearrangement joins TRBV19 to TRBJ2-3; possible D gene TRBD2, 5 bases. The CDR3 covers 15 residues. The germline gives CDR1 LNHDA, CDR2 SQIVND (reference sequence). Trimming removed 3 bases from V and 6 bases from J, with 16 bases in between. The CDR3 loop reads CASSIFGGIQDTQYF. CDR3 sequence (DNA): TGTGCCAGTAGTATTTTTGGAGGTATCCAGGATACGCAGTATTTT.

V and J are TRBV27 and TRBJ2-7; TRBD2 matches at 8 bases. Germline CDR1 and CDR2: MNHEY and SMNVEV (reference sequence). The CDR3 spans 12 residues. J gave up 6 bases and V 2 bases, and 0 bases lay outside the gene matches. CDR3 sequence: CASSLTSGEQYV. The CDR3 DNA is TGTGCCAGCAGTTTAACTAGCGGCGAGCAGTACGTC.

This clone was picked up one time. The genes are TRBV5-4 and TRBJ2-3; D call uncertain. Deletions cut 0 bases from V and 1 base from J, with 9 bases between. Germline assignment: CDR1 SGHNT and CDR2 YYREEE (reference sequence). There are 15 residues in the CDR3. The CDR3 DNA sequence: TGTGCCAGCAGCTTGGGTGGTCTACGCACAGATACGCAGTATTTT. It translates to CASSLGGLRTDTQYF. The whole variable domain, remainder taken from reference TRBV5-4 and TRBJ2-3, is ETGVTQSPTHLIKTRGQQVTLRCSSQSGHNTVSWYQQALGQGPQFIFQYYREEENGRGNFPPRFSGLQFPNYSSELNVNALELDDSALYLCASSLGGLRTDTQYFGPGTRLTVL.

This chain joins TRBV6-4 and TRBJ2-1; TRBD2 agrees at 9 bases. Unmatched junction bases numbered 3, after V lost 4 bases and J lost 8 bases. This CDR3 comprises 13 residues. Germline V gives CDR1 MRHNA, CDR2 SNTAGT. The CDR3 here is CASSVSGSDEQFF. The CDR3 DNA reads as TGTGCCAGCAGTGTTAGCGGGAGTGATGAGCAGTTCTTC.

The J gene is TRBJ2-3, the V gene TRBV6-1; D not resolved. With 2 bases removed from V and 5 bases from J, the gap between germline ends came to 8 bases. The CDR3 is 13 amino acids. Germline V gives CDR1 MNHNS, CDR2 SASEGT. The CDR3 sequence is CASSEHMIDTQYF. The CDR3, as DNA: TGTGCCAGCAGTGAACACATGATAGATACGCAGTATTTT.

CDR3 loop: CASSPPQGFEPNYGYTF. The CDR3 coding sequence is TGCGCCAGCAGCCCCCCACAGGGGTTTGAGCCTAACTATGGCTACACCTTC. V and J are TRBV4-1 and TRBJ1-2; 7 nucleotides align to TRBD1. Germline CDR1 reads MGHRA; CDR2 reads YSYEKL. The CDR3 extends over 17 amino acids. Losses at the gene ends were 4 bases for V and 0 bases for J; bases not matched to a gene: 11.

This clone was found a few times. V gene TRBV2 combines with J gene TRBJ2-7; D is unresolved. Germline-derived CDR1 and CDR2 are SNHLY and FYNNEI. The CDR3 extends over 15 amino acids. V was pared by 4 bases and J by 5 bases, with 18 bases between. The CDR3 spells CASSASSVNTNEQYF. CDR3 nucleotide sequence: TGTGCCAGCAGTGCGAGTTCCGTTAATACGAACGAGCAGTACTTC.

This clone appeared a few times. The J gene is TRBJ1-5, the V gene TRBV19, with D hard to call. This CDR3 comprises 12 residues. Trimming pared 1 base from V and 9 bases from J, leaving 7 bases between. Germline V gene data show CDR1 as LNHDA and CDR2 as SQIVND (reference sequence). CDR3 sequence reads: CASSIGGWPQHF. DNA of the CDR3: TGTGCCAGTAGTATAGGGGGTTGGCCCCAGCATTTT.

The chain uses TRBV27 and TRBJ1-2; TRBD1 might be the D (5 bases). The CDR3 covers 14 residues. In germline, CDR1 is MNHEY, CDR2 SMNVEV (reference sequence). V dropped 2 bases and J dropped 3 bases, with 10 bases sitting between them. The CDR3, as DNA: TGTGCCAGCAGTTTAGTAGGGGCTCACTATGGCTACACCTTC. This translates into CASSLVGAHYGYTF.